This T cell receptor beta chain stems from a study of blood T cell repertoires in COVID-19. Study-wide background: Both acute and convalescent COVID-19 samples were obtained from the United States, Italy and Spain. T cells, B-cell-depleted T cells, or PBMCs supplied cDNA or gDNA.

The CDR3 runs to 13 residues. With 6 bases removed from V and 2 bases from J, the gap between germline ends came to 5 bases. In germline, CDR1 is MNHEY, CDR2 SVGAGI. Original processing methods: The authors estimated nucleated cell counts from reference gene primer amplification. Repertoires were generated with immunoSEQ multiplex PCR, while TCRdb's copy carries only in-frame clones and drops some. That table gives V, J and clone size, and the DNA gave D and trimming. The sample shows about 83,000 clones, around 90% of them seen only once. This clonotype was sampled from a man older than 75 with active or convalescent COVID-19. Sequenced material: peripheral blood. The chain recombines TRBV6-5 with TRBJ1-6; D is ambiguous. Written as DNA, the CDR3 is TGTGCCAGCAGGGGCACCTATAATTCACCCCTCCACTTT. Protein sequence: CASRGTYNSPLHF.